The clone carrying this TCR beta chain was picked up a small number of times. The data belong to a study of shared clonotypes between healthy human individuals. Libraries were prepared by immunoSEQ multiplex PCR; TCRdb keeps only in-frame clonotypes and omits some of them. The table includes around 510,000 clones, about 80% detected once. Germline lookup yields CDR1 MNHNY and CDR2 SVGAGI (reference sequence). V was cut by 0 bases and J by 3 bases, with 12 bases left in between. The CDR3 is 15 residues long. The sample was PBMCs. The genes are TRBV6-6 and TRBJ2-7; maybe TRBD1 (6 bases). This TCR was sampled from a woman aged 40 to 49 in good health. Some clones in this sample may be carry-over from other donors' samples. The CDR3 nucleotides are TGTGCCAGCAGTTACTCGTTTTGGGGGCACTACGAGCAGTACTTC. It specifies CASSYSFWGHYEQYF.